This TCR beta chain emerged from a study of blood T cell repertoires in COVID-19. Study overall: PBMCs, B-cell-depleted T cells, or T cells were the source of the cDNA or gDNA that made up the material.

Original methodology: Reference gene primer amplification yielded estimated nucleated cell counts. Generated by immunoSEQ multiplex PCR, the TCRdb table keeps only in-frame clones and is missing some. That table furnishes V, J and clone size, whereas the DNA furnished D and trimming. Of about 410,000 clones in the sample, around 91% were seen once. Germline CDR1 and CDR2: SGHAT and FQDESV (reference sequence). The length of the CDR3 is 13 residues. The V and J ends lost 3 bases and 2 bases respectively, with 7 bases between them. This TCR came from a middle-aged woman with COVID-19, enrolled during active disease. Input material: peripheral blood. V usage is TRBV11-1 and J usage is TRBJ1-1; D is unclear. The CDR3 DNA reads TGTGCCAGCAGCTTGAAGACAAACACTGAAGCTTTCTTT. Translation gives CASSLKTNTEAFF.